This is a list of T cell receptor beta chains from one sample in a study of blood T cell repertoires in COVID-19. Assay used: immunoSEQ multiplex PCR; TCRdb lists only in-frame clones, some missing. The sample shows some 140,000 clones, around 80% of them seen only once. The sequencing input was peripheral blood. The receptors were sampled from a man aged 55 to 69 with acute or convalescent COVID-19. Both conserved end residues are part of each CDR3. Each record gives: CDR3 length, V gene, clone size, J gene, D gene, CDR3 DNA, CDR3 protein. The D gene is left open where the match is weak. Where a row states a size, it is once, few, many or the class of an expanded clone; other rows omit it.

cdr3_length: 13
v_call: TRBV15
clone_size: few
j_call: TRBJ1-1
d_call: -
cdr3_nt: TGTGCCACCAGCAGAGATCAGGGTAGGGAAGCTTTCTTT
cdr3_aa: CATSRDQGREAFF

cdr3_length: 15
v_call: TRBV4-1
clone_size: -
j_call: TRBJ2-7
d_call: -
cdr3_nt: TGCGCCAGCAGCCCGCGAGAGGAGCGGAGATACGAGCAGTACTTC
cdr3_aa: CASSPREERRYEQYF

cdr3_length: 14
v_call: TRBV5-6
clone_size: -
j_call: TRBJ2-1
d_call: -
cdr3_nt: TGTGCCAGCAGCTTGGGGTGGGGACTCAATGAGCAGTTCTTC
cdr3_aa: CASSLGWGLNEQFF

cdr3_length: 14
v_call: TRBV25-1
clone_size: -
j_call: TRBJ2-5
d_call: -
cdr3_nt: TGTGCCAGCAGTGAACTAGTTTACCAAGAGACCCAGTACTTC
cdr3_aa: CASSELVYQETQYF

cdr3_length: 13
v_call: TRBV11-2
clone_size: -
j_call: TRBJ1-1
d_call: TRBD1
cdr3_nt: TGTGCCAGCAGCCCACAGGGGCGGGCTGAAGCTTTCTTT
cdr3_aa: CASSPQGRAEAFF

cdr3_length: 15
v_call: TRBV9
clone_size: once
j_call: TRBJ1-4
d_call: -
cdr3_nt: TGTGCCAGCAGCCCCCCGGGAAGGGTCTCCGAAAAACTGTTTTTT
cdr3_aa: CASSPPGRVSEKLFF

cdr3_length: 13
v_call: TRBV4-1
clone_size: -
j_call: TRBJ2-1
d_call: TRBD2
cdr3_nt: TGCGCCAGCAGCCAAGAGTCGGGGACTAGCAAGTTCTTC
cdr3_aa: CASSQESGTSKFF

cdr3_length: 15
v_call: TRBV7-2
clone_size: -
j_call: TRBJ2-1
d_call: -
cdr3_nt: TGTGCCAGCAGCTTAGGGTCTAGCTCCTACAATGAGCAGTTCTTC
cdr3_aa: CASSLGSSSYNEQFF

cdr3_length: 11
v_call: TRBV30
clone_size: -
j_call: TRBJ2-3
d_call: -
cdr3_nt: TGTGCCTGGAGTGGGATGAGGATCCTTTATTTT
cdr3_aa: CAWSGMRILYF

cdr3_length: 14
v_call: TRBV19
clone_size: few
j_call: TRBJ1-5
d_call: -
cdr3_nt: TGTGCCACCCGAAGAAGAGATAGCAATCAGCCCCAGCATTTT
cdr3_aa: CATRRRDSNQPQHF

cdr3_length: 15
v_call: TRBV3-1/TRBV3-2
clone_size: few
j_call: TRBJ2-7
d_call: TRBD2
cdr3_nt: TGTGCCAGCAGCCCCAGGGCGGGAGGCCACTACGAGCAGTACTTC
cdr3_aa: CASSPRAGGHYEQYF

cdr3_length: 15
v_call: TRBV7-2
clone_size: few
j_call: TRBJ1-1
d_call: -
cdr3_nt: TGTGCCAGCAGCTTATATCGGGGAACGAACACTGAAGCTTTCTTT
cdr3_aa: CASSLYRGTNTEAFF

cdr3_length: 15
v_call: TRBV6-6
clone_size: -
j_call: TRBJ2-5
d_call: TRBD2
cdr3_nt: TGTGCCAGCAGTTACACTAGCGGGATGGGGGAGACCCAGTACTTC
cdr3_aa: CASSYTSGMGETQYF

cdr3_length: 15
v_call: TRBV4-1
clone_size: -
j_call: TRBJ2-1
d_call: TRBD2
cdr3_nt: TGCGCCAGCAGACAGACTAGCGGGGAGCACAATGAGCAGTTCTTC
cdr3_aa: CASRQTSGEHNEQFF

cdr3_length: 15
v_call: TRBV11-2
clone_size: -
j_call: TRBJ2-7
d_call: -
cdr3_nt: TGTGCCAGCAGCTTAGCGACTACTACCTCCTACGAGCAGTACTTC
cdr3_aa: CASSLATTTSYEQYF

cdr3_length: 12
v_call: TRBV7-8
clone_size: -
j_call: TRBJ1-2
d_call: TRBD1
cdr3_nt: TGTGCCAGCAGCCCCCGGGACAGGGGATTTACCTTC
cdr3_aa: CASSPRDRGFTF

cdr3_length: 14
v_call: TRBV5-4
clone_size: -
j_call: TRBJ1-5
d_call: -
cdr3_nt: TGTGCCAGCAGCTTAATTCAGGGGAATCAGCCCCAGCATTTT
cdr3_aa: CASSLIQGNQPQHF

cdr3_length: 12
v_call: TRBV7-8
clone_size: -
j_call: TRBJ2-3
d_call: -
cdr3_nt: TGTGCCAGCAGCCCTTTCACAGATACGCAGTATTTT
cdr3_aa: CASSPFTDTQYF

cdr3_length: 16
v_call: TRBV30
clone_size: -
j_call: TRBJ2-3
d_call: -
cdr3_nt: TGTGCCTGGAGTTCCTCACCGGGCCGGAGGACAGATACGCAGTATTTT
cdr3_aa: CAWSSSPGRRTDTQYF

cdr3_length: 14
v_call: TRBV5-1
clone_size: -
j_call: TRBJ2-7
d_call: TRBD1
cdr3_nt: TGCGCCAGCAGCCTGGACAGGGCCACCTACGAGCAGTACTTC
cdr3_aa: CASSLDRATYEQYF

cdr3_length: 17
v_call: TRBV28
clone_size: -
j_call: TRBJ2-7
d_call: TRBD2
cdr3_nt: TGTGCCAGCAGTTTAGAGGGTCTAGCGGGCCTCTCCTACGAGCAGTACTTC
cdr3_aa: CASSLEGLAGLSYEQYF

cdr3_length: 13
v_call: TRBV7-2
clone_size: few
j_call: TRBJ1-2
d_call: -
cdr3_nt: TGTGCCAGCAGCTCCCAAGAGGCAAGAGGCTACACCTTC
cdr3_aa: CASSSQEARGYTF

cdr3_length: 12
v_call: TRBV27
clone_size: -
j_call: TRBJ2-3
d_call: -
cdr3_nt: TGTGCCAGCAGTTACCTCGACTCGGCGCAGTATTTT
cdr3_aa: CASSYLDSAQYF

cdr3_length: 12
v_call: TRBV2
clone_size: -
j_call: TRBJ1-5
d_call: TRBD1
cdr3_nt: TGTGCCAGCTGTGGGACAGCGGAGCCCCAGCATTTT
cdr3_aa: CASCGTAEPQHF

cdr3_length: 18
v_call: TRBV27
clone_size: -
j_call: TRBJ1-1
d_call: -
cdr3_nt: TGTGCCAGCAGTTTAGTCAGGGGAGAATTTGAAGTGAACACTGAAGCTTTCTTT
cdr3_aa: CASSLVRGEFEVNTEAFF

cdr3_length: 17
v_call: TRBV11-3
clone_size: -
j_call: TRBJ1-2
d_call: TRBD1
cdr3_nt: TGTGCCAGCAGCTTAGTCGTGGGACAGGGTGCCGACTATGGCTACACCTTC
cdr3_aa: CASSLVVGQGADYGYTF

cdr3_length: 15
v_call: TRBV11-1
clone_size: -
j_call: TRBJ2-7
d_call: TRBD2
cdr3_nt: TGTGCCAGCAGACCAGGACTAGCGGGAACCAACGAGCAGTACTTC
cdr3_aa: CASRPGLAGTNEQYF

cdr3_length: 15
v_call: TRBV27
clone_size: -
j_call: TRBJ2-7
d_call: -
cdr3_nt: TGTGCCAGCAGTTTAAATCGACTAGTGGTCGGCGAGCAGTACTTC
cdr3_aa: CASSLNRLVVGEQYF

cdr3_length: 14
v_call: TRBV6-6
clone_size: -
j_call: TRBJ1-1
d_call: -
cdr3_nt: TGTGCCAGCAACGGGGTAAGACGGAACACTGAAGCTTTCTTT
cdr3_aa: CASNGVRRNTEAFF

cdr3_length: 14
v_call: TRBV28
clone_size: -
j_call: TRBJ1-5
d_call: TRBD1
cdr3_nt: TGTGCCAGCAGAAATGACAGGGGCAATCAGCCCCAGCATTTT
cdr3_aa: CASRNDRGNQPQHF

cdr3_length: 15
v_call: TRBV7-3
clone_size: -
j_call: TRBJ2-1
d_call: TRBD2
cdr3_nt: TGTGCCAGCAGCTATACTAGCGGGGCCCCCAATGAGCAGTTCTTC
cdr3_aa: CASSYTSGAPNEQFF

cdr3_length: 15
v_call: TRBV7-2
clone_size: -
j_call: TRBJ2-1
d_call: TRBD1
cdr3_nt: TGTGCCAGCAGCTCTTCCGGACAGGGGGCCAATGAGCAGTTCTTC
cdr3_aa: CASSSSGQGANEQFF

cdr3_length: 13
v_call: TRBV19
clone_size: -
j_call: TRBJ1-1
d_call: -
cdr3_nt: TGTGCCAGTAGTATAGGGGCAGGCACTGAAGCTTTCTTT
cdr3_aa: CASSIGAGTEAFF

cdr3_length: 13
v_call: TRBV29-1
clone_size: -
j_call: TRBJ1-1
d_call: TRBD1
cdr3_nt: TGCAGCCTTCGGACAGGGGGGAACACTGAAGCTTTCTTT
cdr3_aa: CSLRTGGNTEAFF

cdr3_length: 15
v_call: TRBV18
clone_size: -
j_call: TRBJ2-4
d_call: -
cdr3_nt: TGTGCCAGCTCACTAGGGTCAGGGGCCAAAAACATTCAGTACTTC
cdr3_aa: CASSLGSGAKNIQYF

cdr3_length: 14
v_call: TRBV7-2
clone_size: -
j_call: TRBJ1-1
d_call: -
cdr3_nt: TGTGCCAGCAGCCCAACGAAGGGGTTGACTGAAGCTTTCTTT
cdr3_aa: CASSPTKGLTEAFF

cdr3_length: 15
v_call: TRBV28
clone_size: -
j_call: TRBJ2-7
d_call: TRBD2
cdr3_nt: TGTGCCAGCAGCCTCTGGGCGGGAGTTTTTTCGGAGCAGTACTTC
cdr3_aa: CASSLWAGVFSEQYF

cdr3_length: 14
v_call: TRBV3-1/TRBV3-2
clone_size: once
j_call: TRBJ1-1
d_call: -
cdr3_nt: TGTGCCAGCAGCCAAGTTCTCCTGAACACTGAAGCTTTCTTT
cdr3_aa: CASSQVLLNTEAFF

cdr3_length: 14
v_call: TRBV5-1
clone_size: once
j_call: TRBJ1-2
d_call: TRBD1
cdr3_nt: TGCGCCAGCAGCTTGGGACAGGGCCCCTATGGCTACACCTTC
cdr3_aa: CASSLGQGPYGYTF

cdr3_length: 16
v_call: TRBV5-6
clone_size: -
j_call: TRBJ2-3
d_call: TRBD1
cdr3_nt: TGTGCCAGCAGCTTCGACAGGGGCTTTAGCACAGATACGCAGTATTTT
cdr3_aa: CASSFDRGFSTDTQYF

cdr3_length: 14
v_call: TRBV11-1
clone_size: -
j_call: TRBJ2-2
d_call: -
cdr3_nt: TGTGCCAGCAGCCTAACCAGGGATTACGGGGAGCTGTTTTTT
cdr3_aa: CASSLTRDYGELFF

cdr3_length: 11
v_call: TRBV28
clone_size: few
j_call: TRBJ1-5
d_call: -
cdr3_nt: TGTGCCAGCAAGGGGAATCAGCCCCAGCATTTT
cdr3_aa: CASKGNQPQHF

cdr3_length: 18
v_call: TRBV19
clone_size: -
j_call: TRBJ1-5
d_call: TRBD1
cdr3_nt: TGTGCCAGTAGTACCCGGGACAGGGCAACTCCGGGGGTTCAGCCCCAGCATTTT
cdr3_aa: CASSTRDRATPGVQPQHF

cdr3_length: 12
v_call: TRBV28
clone_size: -
j_call: TRBJ1-4
d_call: TRBD1
cdr3_nt: TGTGCCAGCCAGACAGGGAATGAAAAACTGTTTTTT
cdr3_aa: CASQTGNEKLFF

cdr3_length: 15
v_call: TRBV28
clone_size: -
j_call: TRBJ1-1
d_call: -
cdr3_nt: TGTGCCAGCAGTTTAGGAGGGGCCCGGAACACTGAAGCTTTCTTT
cdr3_aa: CASSLGGARNTEAFF

cdr3_length: 13
v_call: TRBV3-1/TRBV3-2
clone_size: -
j_call: TRBJ1-5
d_call: -
cdr3_nt: TGTGCCAGCAGTCAAGCCCTTTATCAGCCCCAGCATTTT
cdr3_aa: CASSQALYQPQHF

cdr3_length: 16
v_call: TRBV5-1
clone_size: -
j_call: TRBJ2-3
d_call: TRBD1
cdr3_nt: TGCGCCAGCAGCTTGGCCCGGACAGGGGGAGCAGATACGCAGTATTTT
cdr3_aa: CASSLARTGGADTQYF

cdr3_length: 15
v_call: TRBV6-5
clone_size: -
j_call: TRBJ2-1
d_call: TRBD2
cdr3_nt: TGTGCCAGCACCGGACTAGCGGGAGCTAGGAATGAGCAGTTCTTC
cdr3_aa: CASTGLAGARNEQFF